A single count supports the clone carrying this TCR beta chain. The data stem from a study of cytotoxic CD8 clonotypes in ibrutinib-treated CLL. A 1 in 200,000 to 1 in 1 million T cell depth was the sequencing target. TCRdb's copy holds only in-frame clones and misses some; the assay was immunoSEQ multiplex PCR. The sample contains more than 110,000 clones, approximately 90% of which appear only once. Germline V gene lookup returns CDR1 MNHEY and CDR2 SMNVEV (reference sequence). The CDR3 runs to 16 residues. Germline trimming cut 0 bases from V and 9 bases from J; bases unmatched to any gene: 9. The source was PBMCs, collected after 12 months of ibrutinib treatment. V is TRBV27 and J is TRBJ2-7; the match to TRBD2 covers 12 bases. The TCR comes from a human donor with chronic lymphocytic leukemia. For the CDR3, the DNA is TGTGCCAGCAGTTTATCCCTCGAGACTAGCGGGAGAGGGCAGTACTTC. Residues: CASSLSLETSGRGQYF.